What follows are 4 T cell receptor beta chains derived from one specimen sequenced in a study of identical twins. Using its own MiXCR run on the 5' RACE reads, TCRdb lists one record per CDR3 protein. The sample has 350,000 to 450,000 distinct CDR3 sequences, around 20% seen once. Sequenced sample: naive T cells sorted from blood. These receptors all stem from a man aged 50 to 60 in good health.

This chain connects TRBV4-3 to TRBJ2-3; TRBD2 matches 10 bases. V lost 0 bases, J lost 5 bases, and 5 bases stayed unmatched. The CDR3 is made up of 16 amino acids. The V gene's germline CDR1 is LGHNA and CDR2 YSLEER. In nucleotides, the CDR3 is TGCGCCAGCAGCCAAGATGAGAGCGGGAGGGAAGATACGCAGTATTTT. It codes for CASSQDESGREDTQYF.

This clonotype came up many times. V and J are TRBV4-2 and TRBJ2-7; D gene unclear. Per the germline V gene, CDR1 is LGHNA and CDR2 is YNFKEQ. V was shortened by 0 bases and J by 3 bases, with 12 bases between the two germline ends. The CDR3 is 15 amino acids. DNA of the CDR3: TGTGCCAGCAGCCAAGATATAAGGATAGTCTACGAGCAGTACTTC. It encodes CASSQDIRIVYEQYF.

This clonotype was counted many times. The V and J genes are TRBV20-1 and TRBJ2-5; weak D call: TRBD2 (5 bases). Germline V lookup: CDR1 DFQATT, CDR2 SNEGSKA (reference sequence). The CDR3 spans 13 residues. V dropped 5 bases and J dropped 5 bases, with 15 bases sitting between them. CDR3 nucleotides: TGCAGTGCTCAGACCGGGGTTCGGGAGACCCAGTACTTC. Its protein product is CSAQTGVRETQYF.

In its sample, this clonotype was seen many times. The V call is TRBV5-1, the J call TRBJ2-3, with D hard to call. This CDR3 has 13 residues. The germline V gene encodes CDR1 SGHRS and CDR2 YFSETQ. With 4 bases removed from V and 2 bases from J, the gap between germline ends came to 8 bases. The CDR3 protein is CASSRANTDTQYF. The CDR3 coding sequence is TGCGCCAGCAGCCGGGCGAACACAGATACGCAGTATTTT.